These 21 T cell receptor beta chains originate from one sample sequenced in a study of CD8 T cells in Susac syndrome. Random hexamers were used to reverse transcribe an amount of roughly 0.5 to 1 ug RNA. TCRdb reprocessed the immunoSEQ multiplex PCR reads with MiXCR, giving one entry per CDR3 protein. The sample gives 250,000 to 300,000 distinct CDR3 sequences, approximately 85% of which show up once; approximately 0.2% is in the top ten. Sequencing was done on a sample of CD8+ T cells from PBMCs. These receptors came from a human donor with multiple sclerosis.

This sequence joins TRBV27 and TRBJ1-2; D is possibly TRBD1 (5 bases). Trimming shortened V by 3 bases and J by 3 bases, and 11 bases separated the two germline ends. This CDR3 comprises 14 residues. Germline V lookup: CDR1 MNHEY, CDR2 SMNVEV (reference sequence). The DNA for the CDR3 is TGTGCCAGCAGTTTCGGGGCTAGGGACTATGGCTACACCTTC. This encodes CASSFGARDYGYTF.

The chain is built from TRBV27 and TRBJ2-3, with no clear D. The CDR3 runs 14 residues. Trimming removed 6 bases at V and 2 bases at J, with 12 bases between. CDR1 is MNHEY, CDR2 SMNVEV, per germline (reference sequence). The CDR3 DNA follows: TGTGCCAGCAGGGGGTTAGGGAACACAGATACGCAGTATTTT. This translates into CASRGLGNTDTQYF.

The genes are TRBV19 and TRBJ1-4; D possibly corresponds to TRBD1 (5 bases). The CDR3 spans 16 residues. Deletions cut 3 bases from V and 3 bases from J, with 14 bases between. Germline CDR1 reads LNHDA; CDR2 reads SQIVND (reference sequence). CDR3 in amino acids: CASSIRQGRANEKLFF. CDR3 bases: TGTGCCAGTAGTATCCGGCAGGGCAGAGCTAATGAAAAACTGTTTTTT.

This rearrangement joins TRBV25-1 to TRBJ2-7; D is possibly TRBD1 (5 bases). Germline V gene lookup returns CDR1 MGHDK and CDR2 SYGVNS. Trimming left V 2 bases short and J 7 bases short, with 18 bases between. The CDR3 has 15 residues. CDR3 loop: CASSEPGNPQGEQYF. CDR3 nucleotide sequence: TGTGCCAGCAGTGAACCAGGGAACCCGCAGGGAGAGCAGTACTTC.

The J gene is TRBJ1-4, the V gene TRBV9; possible D gene TRBD1, 5 bases. The germline CDR1 and CDR2 sequences are SGDLS and YYNGEE. Trimming cost V 7 bases and J 0 bases, with 13 bases left between them. The CDR3 runs to 15 residues. CDR3 sequence (DNA): TGTGCCAGCTCCGAGAGGGGAGCAACTAATGAAAAACTGTTTTTT. This codes for CASSERGATNEKLFF.

This chain uses TRBV12-3 or TRBV12-4 with TRBJ2-3; TRBD1 agrees at 8 bases. V was clipped by 3 bases and J by 6 bases; unmatched bases: 14. This CDR3 is 17 amino acids long. The chain's CDR3 is CASSFETRQGAPDTQYF. CDR3 nucleotides: TGTGCCAGCAGTTTTGAGACTCGGCAGGGGGCACCCGATACGCAGTATTTT.

The chain carries TRBV6-5 and TRBJ2-1; 16 nucleotides line up with TRBD2. Trimming removed 2 bases from V and 8 bases from J; junction bases left unmatched: 9. Germline CDR1 is MNHEY and CDR2 is SVGAGI. This CDR3 spans 18 amino acids. The CDR3 region is CASSYPTTGTSGRDEQFF. For the CDR3, the DNA is TGTGCCAGCAGTTACCCAACGACCGGGACTAGCGGGAGGGATGAGCAGTTCTTC.

The CDR3 DNA reads TGCGCCAGCAGCCAAGGCTTGATCACAGATACGCAGTATTTT. This sequence encodes CASSQGLITDTQYF. The chain carries TRBV4-3 and TRBJ2-3; D call uncertain. Trimming cost V 1 base and J 2 bases, with 7 bases left between them. From germline, CDR1 is LGHNA and CDR2 YSLEER. This CDR3 is built from 14 residues.

The genes are TRBV7-2 and TRBJ2-3; no firm D call. V was trimmed by 3 bases and J by 1 base, leaving 5 bases between them. CDR1 SGHTA and CDR2 FQGNSA come from the germline V gene. This CDR3 has 13 residues. The CDR3 here is CASSFLGTDTQYF. The DNA of the CDR3 is TGTGCCAGCAGCTTCCTGGGCACAGATACGCAGTATTTT.

The genes are TRBV7-9 and TRBJ1-2; TRBD1 matches at 7 bases. The V gene end was trimmed by 4 bases and the J gene end by 1 base; junction bases not matched to a gene: 9. CDR1 and CDR2 (germline): SEHNR, FQNEAQ (reference sequence). There are 16 residues in the CDR3. DNA of the CDR3: TGTGCCAGCAGCTCCGAACCGGGACAGCTTAACTATGGCTACACCTTC. It yields the protein CASSSEPGQLNYGYTF. Looking up the rest from reference TRBV7-9 and TRBJ1-2 gives the full variable domain: DTGVSQNPRHKITKRGQNVTFRCDPISEHNRLYWYRQTLGQGPEFLTYFQNEAQLEKSRLLSDRFSAERPKGSFSTLEIQRTEQGDSAMYLCASSSEPGQLNYGYTFGSGTRLTVV.

This chain links TRBV28 with TRBJ2-7, with TRBD2 matching 7 bases. Germline V lookup: CDR1 MDHEN, CDR2 SYDVKM. The length of the CDR3 is 15 residues. Trimming cost V 7 bases and J 3 bases; bases outside gene matches: 12. The CDR3 loop is CASIPTGGSYYEQYF. For the CDR3, the DNA is TGTGCCAGCATCCCCACAGGCGGGAGTTACTACGAGCAGTACTTC.

The chain carries TRBV20-1 and TRBJ1-2; TRBD1 matches 7 bases. V was clipped by 5 bases and J by 4 bases; unmatched bases: 4. The CDR3 runs 12 residues. Germline CDR1 DFQATT, CDR2 SNEGSKA (reference sequence). As DNA, the CDR3 is TGCAGTGCTGTCGGGACAGCCTATGGCTACACCTTC. It yields the protein CSAVGTAYGYTF.

This clonotype occurred once. The gene calls are TRBV12-5 and TRBJ1-2; D unresolved. This CDR3 has 13 residues. V shed 5 bases and J shed 5 bases, with 12 bases lying between them. CDR1 is LGHNT and CDR2 is FRNRAP in the germline V gene. The CDR3 loop reads CASGPADGYGYTF. CDR3 nucleotides: TGTGCTAGTGGTCCTGCGGACGGTTATGGCTACACCTTC.

This chain links TRBV7-9 with TRBJ1-4, with a tentative D call TRBD1 (5 bases). V lost 7 bases and J 0 bases, leaving 24 bases between the germline ends. The CDR3 totals 19 residues. Germline-derived CDR1 and CDR2 are SEHNR and FQNEAQ (reference sequence). DNA of the CDR3: TGTGCCAGCACCCTGACCGAGGGGATCAGGGCCCCAACTAATGAAAAACTGTTTTTT. Amino acids: CASTLTEGIRAPTNEKLFF.

The chain joins TRBV27 to TRBJ2-1, with TRBD2 matching 7 bases. The CDR3 sequence is 15 residues long. CDR1 and CDR2 from the germline V gene are MNHEY and SMNVEV (reference sequence). The V segment lost 7 bases and the J segment 3 bases; nucleotides outside the gene matches: 9. CDR3 DNA: TGTGCCAGCAATTCCGGTACTAGCGTCTACAATGAGCAGTTCTTC. Protein: CASNSGTSVYNEQFF.

This chain links TRBV9 with TRBJ1-2; 7 nucleotides agree with TRBD1. Germline CDR1 reads SGDLS; CDR2 reads YYNGEE. After removal of 3 bases from V and 5 bases from J, the junction contained 13 bases not matched to a gene. The CDR3 is 16 amino acids. Written as DNA, the CDR3 is TGTGCCAGCAGCGGATTTGGGGACAGATCTGAGTATGGCTACACCTTC. Translation: CASSGFGDRSEYGYTF.

The CDR3 region is CASSSLMGREYYEQYF. The DNA of the CDR3 is TGTGCCAGCAGCTCCCTTATGGGGCGGGAGTATTACGAGCAGTACTTC. The gene calls are TRBV5-4 and TRBJ2-7, with 7 bases lining up with TRBD2. J gave up 4 bases and V 3 bases, and 13 bases lay outside the gene matches. Germline loops: CDR1 SGHNT, CDR2 YYREEE (reference sequence). The CDR3 is 16 residues long.

This chain joins TRBV6-5 and TRBJ2-6; D not resolved. V lost 0 bases, J lost 0 bases, and 12 bases lay in between. The germline gives CDR1 MNHEY, CDR2 SVGAGI. The CDR3 consists of 18 residues. The DNA for the CDR3 is TGTGCCAGCAGTTACTCGCCAGGCCCAAGCTCTGGGGCCAACGTCCTGACTTTC. This codes for CASSYSPGPSSGANVLTF.

The J gene is TRBJ2-6, the V gene TRBV4-3; D gene ambiguous. CDR1 and CDR2 (germline): LGHNA, YSLEER. The V end was cut by 0 bases, the J end by 2 bases, with 8 bases between. This CDR3 contains 16 residues. Here the CDR3 DNA reads TGCGCCAGCAGCCAAGATCGGAGTACTGGGGCCAACGTCCTGACTTTC. Translation: CASSQDRSTGANVLTF.

The chain uses TRBV29-1 and TRBJ1-2; TRBD1 agrees at 7 bases. The germline V gene encodes CDR1 SQVTM and CDR2 ANQGSEA. The CDR3 extends over 13 amino acids. V dropped 4 bases and J dropped 4; count of bases not matched to a gene: 6. This CDR3 reads CSVGQGSLYGYTF. CDR3 DNA: TGCAGCGTTGGACAGGGTTCTCTCTATGGCTACACCTTC.

The V call is TRBV10-3, the J call TRBJ2-7; the D is unclear. With 2 bases removed from V and 3 bases from J, the gap between germline ends came to 14 bases. The CDR3 has 15 amino acids. In germline, CDR1 is ENHRY, CDR2 SYGVKD. DNA for the CDR3: TGTGCCATCAGTGAGGGGTCCTCGGCCCTCTACGAGCAGTACTTC. Translation: CAISEGSSALYEQYF.